The rows below give T cell receptor beta chains drawn from one sample of a study of blood T cell repertoires in COVID-19. Clones were read by immunoSEQ multiplex PCR, and TCRdb kept only the in-frame ones, dropping some. The data contain approximately 160,000 clones, approximately 88% of them singletons. The sequenced sample consisted of peripheral blood. The receptors come from a woman over 75 with active or convalescent COVID-19. Both conserved end residues are part of each CDR3. A D gene is named only where the DNA matches it firmly. Only some rows state a clone size, as once, few, many or a class for expanded clones.

>TRBV10-3|.|TRBJ1-1|TRBD1
CAIAQGDAEAFF
TGTGCCATCGCACAGGGGGATGCTGAAGCTTTCTTT
>TRBV11-2|few|TRBJ1-4|TRBD1
CASSDQTGFEKLFF
TGTGCCAGCAGCGATCAGACAGGGTTCGAAAAACTGTTTTTT
>TRBV7-9|.|TRBJ1-2|.
CASKLSDSPGLGYTF
TGTGCCAGCAAACTATCGGACAGCCCAGGCCTCGGCTACACCTTC
>TRBV4-1|.|TRBJ2-7|TRBD2
CASSHGRLAGGSYEQYF
TGCGCCAGCAGCCACGGTCGACTAGCGGGGGGGTCCTACGAGCAGTACTTC
>TRBV11-2|.|TRBJ2-7|.
CASSPINYRGGYEQYF
TGTGCCAGCAGCCCTATTAATTACAGGGGGGGCTACGAGCAGTACTTC
>TRBV18|.|TRBJ1-1|.
CASSPGSQNTEAFF
TGTGCCAGCTCACCAGGCTCCCAGAACACTGAAGCTTTCTTT
>TRBV29-1|few|TRBJ2-7|.
CSVEFFRTEGREQYF
TGCAGCGTTGAGTTTTTTAGGACAGAGGGCCGCGAGCAGTACTTC
>TRBV5-4|.|TRBJ1-2|TRBD1
CASSLGTGQLHYGYTF
TGTGCCAGCAGCTTGGGGACAGGGCAACTCCACTATGGCTACACCTTC
>TRBV5-6|.|TRBJ1-4|TRBD1
CASSHGTVNEKLFF
TGTGCCAGCAGTCATGGGACAGTTAATGAAAAACTGTTTTTT
>TRBV9|.|TRBJ1-1|.
CASSVEEGYPEAFF
TGTGCCAGCAGCGTAGAGGAGGGCTACCCTGAAGCTTTCTTT
>TRBV6-5|.|TRBJ1-4|.
CASSGVAGGEKLFF
TGTGCCAGCAGCGGGGTGGCCGGAGGTGAAAAACTGTTTTTT
>TRBV19|.|TRBJ1-1|TRBD1
CASSTTGLNTEAFF
TGTGCCAGTAGTACGACAGGGTTGAACACTGAAGCTTTCTTT
>TRBV24-1|.|TRBJ2-2|TRBD1
CATSDSPGGNTGELFF
TGTGCCACCAGTGATTCACCAGGGGGCAACACCGGGGAGCTGTTTTTT
>TRBV5-1|.|TRBJ2-2|TRBD1
CASSLGQGANTGELFF
TGCGCCAGCAGCTTGGGACAGGGGGCGAACACCGGGGAGCTGTTTTTT
>TRBV6-5|.|TRBJ1-5|TRBD1
CASQGAGRGQPQHF
TGTGCCAGCCAGGGGGCAGGGCGGGGTCAGCCCCAGCATTTT
>TRBV28|.|TRBJ1-5|.
CASARDSNQPQHF
TGTGCCAGCGCCCGGGATAGCAATCAGCCCCAGCATTTT
>TRBV19|.|TRBJ1-2|TRBD1
CASSVGQVLGGYTF
TGTGCCAGTAGTGTCGGACAGGTATTGGGTGGCTACACCTTC